This T cell receptor beta chain appears in the sequencing data of a study of long-term antiretroviral therapy in people with HIV. The length of the CDR3 is 14 residues. Germline CDR1 and CDR2: ENHRY and SYGVKD. Deletions cut 2 bases from V and 2 bases from J, with 6 bases between. Regarding the study as a whole: Relative to control repertoires, HIV repertoires exhibited narrower CDR3 length ranges.

There are a few counts of this clone. No antigen is known for it. Run at survey level, the immunoSEQ assay was version v3.0. The protocol was immunoSEQ multiplex PCR, while the TCRdb copy is restricted to in-frame clones and leaves out a portion. The table lists around 25,000 clones, 83% of them singletons. The starting material was unsorted PBMCs, obtained 3 years after starting antiretroviral therapy. This TCR came from a man between 18 and 35 years old with HIV. This rearrangement joins TRBV10-3 to TRBJ2-2; D not certain. The chain's CDR3 is CAISERQNTGELFF. DNA for the CDR3: TGTGCCATCAGTGAGCGACAAAACACCGGGGAGCTGTTTTTT.